The rows below give T cell receptor beta chains drawn from one sample of a study of blood T cell repertoires in COVID-19. Clones were read by immunoSEQ multiplex PCR, and TCRdb kept only the in-frame ones, dropping some. The repertoire holds about 76,000 clones, with about 69% as singletons. Sequenced: peripheral blood. The origin of the receptors is a man between 65 and 85 years old with acute or convalescent COVID-19. The CDR3 runs from the conserved cysteine through the conserved F or W. The D gene is left open where the match is weak. The size field is filled for only some rows; it gives once, few, many or a size class.

V	size	J	D	DNA	CDR3
TRBV12-3/TRBV12-4	-	TRBJ1-2	TRBD1	TGTGCCAGCAGTCCCCAGACAGGGTCTGGCTACACCTTC	CASSPQTGSGYTF
TRBV10-3	-	TRBJ2-5	TRBD2	TGTGCCATCAGTGAGGGGTTAGCGGGAGGGCCTAGAGAGACCCAGTACTTC	CAISEGLAGGPRETQYF
TRBV19	-	TRBJ2-2	TRBD1	TGTGCCAGTAGTACCCAAGCAGGGGGCGCCACCGGGGAGCTGTTTTTT	CASSTQAGGATGELFF
TRBV27	few	TRBJ2-7	TRBD1	TGTGCCAGCAGAAAACAGGGGGACTCCTACGAGCAGTACTTC	CASRKQGDSYEQYF
TRBV5-1	-	TRBJ2-2	TRBD2	TGCGCCAGCAGCCTAGCGGGAGGATTTGACACCGGGGAGCTGTTTTTT	CASSLAGGFDTGELFF
TRBV10-3	once	TRBJ1-1	-	TGTGCCATCAGTCTAACAGGGAACACTGAAGCTTTCTTT	CAISLTGNTEAFF
TRBV7-8	-	TRBJ2-7	TRBD1	TGTGCCAGCACCTTACAACCGACAGGGGGCGACTACGAGCAGTACTTC	CASTLQPTGGDYEQYF
TRBV19	-	TRBJ2-5	TRBD1	TGTGCCAGTAGACCTAAACAGGGACAGGGGACCCAGTACTTC	CASRPKQGQGTQYF
TRBV19	-	TRBJ2-2	TRBD1	TGTGCCAGTAGTGTACAGGGGTCCGGGGAGCTGTTTTTT	CASSVQGSGELFF
TRBV7-9	-	TRBJ2-3	TRBD1	TGTGCCAGCAGTTTCACAGGGGCAGATACGCAGTATTTT	CASSFTGADTQYF
TRBV27	-	TRBJ2-1	-	TGTGCCAGCAGTTTGGCGGTGGGGACTCTGTACAATGAGCAGTTCTTC	CASSLAVGTLYNEQFF
TRBV11-2	-	TRBJ2-2	TRBD2	TGTGCCAGCAGCTCGCTAGCGGGAGGACCTGCCGGGGAGCTGTTTTTT	CASSSLAGGPAGELFF
TRBV27	-	TRBJ1-2	-	TGTGCCAGCAGTTTTTTGGGGGGAGACTATGGCTACACCTTC	CASSFLGGDYGYTF
TRBV19	-	TRBJ1-4	TRBD1	TGTGCCACCGGACAGGGGTTTACTAATGAAAAACTGTTTTTT	CATGQGFTNEKLFF
TRBV19	few	TRBJ2-3	TRBD2	TGTGCCAGTAGTATACCTCCTACTAGCGGGAGGCGCACAGATACGCAGTATTTT	CASSIPPTSGRRTDTQYF
TRBV18	-	TRBJ2-7	TRBD2	TGTGCCAGCTCCACGGGACTAGCGTATAACGAGCAGTACTTC	CASSTGLAYNEQYF
TRBV27	-	TRBJ2-2	TRBD2	TGTGCCAGCAGTTTATTGCTAGCGGGGCTCACCGGGGAGCTGTTTTTT	CASSLLLAGLTGELFF
TRBV15	-	TRBJ2-4	-	TGTGCCACCAGCGGAAGTCAGGGGCCCCTCTCCAAAAACATTCAGTACTTC	CATSGSQGPLSKNIQYF
TRBV4-2	-	TRBJ1-2	-	TGTGCCAGCAGCCAAGATTCAGGGGCTAACTATGGCTACACCTTC	CASSQDSGANYGYTF
TRBV6-5	-	TRBJ1-2	TRBD1	TGTGCCAGCACCACCGACAGGGACGCTACCTATGGCTACACCTTC	CASTTDRDATYGYTF
TRBV24-1	-	TRBJ2-7	TRBD2	TGTGCCACCAGTGATTCCGGGACTAGCGGGAGAGTAGGCTACGAGCAGTACTTC	CATSDSGTSGRVGYEQYF
TRBV19	-	TRBJ1-4	-	TGTGCCAGTAGTCCTCAGGGGAATGGTAATGAAAAACTGTTTTTT	CASSPQGNGNEKLFF
TRBV3-1/TRBV3-2	-	TRBJ1-3	TRBD1	TGTGCCAGCAGCCCTACAGGGGAGGCTGGAAACACCATATATTTT	CASSPTGEAGNTIYF
TRBV5-1	once	TRBJ2-2	-	TGCGCCACCTCGACAGGAAACACCGGGGAGCTGTTTTTT	CATSTGNTGELFF
TRBV10-2	-	TRBJ2-7	-	TGCGCCAGCGCTGGGACTTCCAGCTCCTACGAGCAGTACTTC	CASAGTSSSYEQYF
TRBV10-3	once	TRBJ1-2	-	TGTGCCATCGGGGGAGGGAATGGCGGCTACACCTTC	CAIGGGNGGYTF
TRBV4-3	-	TRBJ2-7	-	TGCGCCAGCAGCCAAGCTGCGGGACAGTTCTACGAGCAGTACTTC	CASSQAAGQFYEQYF
TRBV6-1	-	TRBJ1-6	TRBD1	TGTGCCAGCAGTGCCTACGACAGGGGGTATAATTCACCCCTCCACTTT	CASSAYDRGYNSPLHF
TRBV11-2	-	TRBJ2-7	-	TGTGCCAGCAGCTTACTCCTGGGGGGAATCACCTACGAGCAGTACTTC	CASSLLLGGITYEQYF
TRBV7-8	few	TRBJ1-5	TRBD1	TGTGCCAGCAGCCCAGGGGGTACCAATCAGCCCCAGCATTTT	CASSPGGTNQPQHF